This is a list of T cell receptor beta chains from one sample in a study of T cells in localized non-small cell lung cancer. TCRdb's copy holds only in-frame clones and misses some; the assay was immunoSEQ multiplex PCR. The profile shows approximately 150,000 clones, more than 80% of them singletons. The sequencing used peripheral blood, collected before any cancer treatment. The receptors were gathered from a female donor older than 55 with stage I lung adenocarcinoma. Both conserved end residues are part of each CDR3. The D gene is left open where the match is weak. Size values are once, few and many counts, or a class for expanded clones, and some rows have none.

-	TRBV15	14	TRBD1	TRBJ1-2	TGTGCCACCAGCAGAGAGGACAGGGGAGGTGGCTACACCTTC	CATSREDRGGGYTF
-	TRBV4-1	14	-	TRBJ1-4	TGCGCCAGCAGCCGGGGGGGATTAGGCGAAAAACTGTTTTTT	CASSRGGLGEKLFF
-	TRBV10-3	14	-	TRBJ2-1	TGTGCCATCACCCGGGCAGCGTCAGCTTCCGAGCAGTTCTTC	CAITRAASASEQFF
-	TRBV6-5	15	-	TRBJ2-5	TGTGCCAGCAGTAAGGCAATTGGGGGACAAGAGACCCAGTACTTC	CASSKAIGGQETQYF
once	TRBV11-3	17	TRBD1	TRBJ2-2	TGTGCCAGCAGCTTAAGTTTATCCCAGGGGGCAACCGGGGAGCTGTTTTTT	CASSLSLSQGATGELFF
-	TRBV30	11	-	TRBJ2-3	TGTGCCTGGACCCAAAGGGATACGCAGTATTTT	CAWTQRDTQYF
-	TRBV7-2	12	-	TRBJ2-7	TGTGCCAGCAGCTTTGGGGGTGGCGAGCAGTACTTC	CASSFGGGEQYF
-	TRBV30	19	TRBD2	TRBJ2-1	TGTGCCTGGAGGGATTGGACTAGCGGGAGGGCCATTTCCTACAATGAGCAGTTCTTC	CAWRDWTSGRAISYNEQFF
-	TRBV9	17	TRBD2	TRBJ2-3	TGTGCCAGCAGCGTAGAAACCCTAGCGGGGGGGGGCGATACGCAGTATTTT	CASSVETLAGGGDTQYF
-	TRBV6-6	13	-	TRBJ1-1	TGTGCCAGCAGTTACGCGGCGCAGGGGGAAGCTTTCTTT	CASSYAAQGEAFF
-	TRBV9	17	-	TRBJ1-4	TGTGCCAGCAACCGGGAAGGGGCTGGTTCAACTAATGAAAAACTGTTTTTT	CASNREGAGSTNEKLFF
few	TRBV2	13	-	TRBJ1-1	TGTGCCAGCAGTGAGGAAGGGGTTACTGAAGCTTTCTTT	CASSEEGVTEAFF
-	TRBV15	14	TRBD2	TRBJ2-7	TGTGCCACCAGCCAGCGGGAGATGGCCTACGAGCAGTACTTC	CATSQREMAYEQYF
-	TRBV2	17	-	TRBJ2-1	TGTGCCAGCAGTGGAGGTCTTTCGGTATTGGCCTACAATGAGCAGTTCTTC	CASSGGLSVLAYNEQFF
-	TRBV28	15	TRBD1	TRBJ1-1	TGTGCCAGCAGTTTATCGGGGACAGGGTACACTGAAGCTTTCTTT	CASSLSGTGYTEAFF
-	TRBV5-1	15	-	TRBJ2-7	TGCGCCAGCAGCCCCGGCGGGACAGACAACTACGAGCAGTACTTC	CASSPGGTDNYEQYF
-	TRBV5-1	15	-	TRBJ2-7	TGCGCCAGCAGCCTGTTAGGGGGGGCCCCCTACGAGCAGTACTTC	CASSLLGGAPYEQYF
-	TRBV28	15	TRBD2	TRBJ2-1	TGTGCCAGCGGGCCTAGCGGGATGCCTTACAATGAGCAGTTCTTC	CASGPSGMPYNEQFF
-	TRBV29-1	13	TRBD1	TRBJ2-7	TGCAGCGGGTGGACAGGGGGCGCGGGCGAGCAGTACTTC	CSGWTGGAGEQYF
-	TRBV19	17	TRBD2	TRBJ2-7	TGTGCCAGTAGTATAGAAAGGGGACTAGCGGGATCCTACGAGCAGTACTTC	CASSIERGLAGSYEQYF
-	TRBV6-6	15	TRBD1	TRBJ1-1	TGTGCCAGCAGTTACTCGAGAGGGACAGGGTCTGAAGCTTTCTTT	CASSYSRGTGSEAFF
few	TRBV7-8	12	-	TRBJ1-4	TGTGCCAGCAGCTGGGGAGATGAAAAACTGTTTTTT	CASSWGDEKLFF
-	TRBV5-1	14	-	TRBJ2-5	TGCGCCAGCACCATAAATGGACAGCAAGAGACCCAGTACTTC	CASTINGQQETQYF
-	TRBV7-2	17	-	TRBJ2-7	TGTGCCAGCAGTCGCCGTGGATTACAGGGACGATCGGGGGAGCAGTACTTC	CASSRRGLQGRSGEQYF
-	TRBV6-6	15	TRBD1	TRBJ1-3	TGTGCCAGCATCCACAGCGGAGGGACAGGGAGGACCATATATTTT	CASIHSGGTGRTIYF
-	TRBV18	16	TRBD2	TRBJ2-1	TGTGCCAGCTCACCACCGGGGACTAGCGGGGACAATGAGCAGTTCTTC	CASSPPGTSGDNEQFF
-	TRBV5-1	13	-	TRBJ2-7	TGCGCCAGCAGCTCGAGTTTTACCTACGAGCAGTACTTC	CASSSSFTYEQYF
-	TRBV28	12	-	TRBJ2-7	TGTGCCAACGGGCCTCCGGGCCACGAGCAGTACTTC	CANGPPGHEQYF
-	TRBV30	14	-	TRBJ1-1	TGTGCCTGGAGTGCAGGGACCCTTAACACTGAAGCTTTCTTT	CAWSAGTLNTEAFF
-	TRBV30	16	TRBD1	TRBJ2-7	TGTGCCTGGAGCACGGGGACAGGGCGAACCACCTACGAGCAGTACTTC	CAWSTGTGRTTYEQYF
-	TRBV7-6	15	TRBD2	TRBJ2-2	TGTGCCAGCAGCAAGACTAGCGAGAACACCGGGGAGCTGTTTTTT	CASSKTSENTGELFF
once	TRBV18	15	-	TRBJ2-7	TGTGCCAGCTCGAAGGTGGAGGGGCCCTCCTACGAGCAGTACTTC	CASSKVEGPSYEQYF
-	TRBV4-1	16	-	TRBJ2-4	TGCGCCAGCAGCCAAGATGAAGCAATTCGGAATGATATTCAGTACTTC	CASSQDEAIRNDIQYF
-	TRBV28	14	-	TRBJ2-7	TGTGCCAGCAGGGAGAGGGACCCTTCCTACGAGCAGTACTTC	CASRERDPSYEQYF
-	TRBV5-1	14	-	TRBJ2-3	TGCGCCAGCAGCTTGGTGCCCGTCACAGATACGCAGTATTTT	CASSLVPVTDTQYF
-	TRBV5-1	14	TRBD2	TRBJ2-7	TGCGCCAGCAGCCCCGGGACTAGTAGGTACGAGCAGTACTTC	CASSPGTSRYEQYF
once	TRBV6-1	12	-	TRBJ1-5	TGTGCCAGCAGGCAGGGTGATCAGCCCCAGCATTTT	CASRQGDQPQHF
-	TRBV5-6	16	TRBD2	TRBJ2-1	TGTGCCAGCAGTTATAGCGGGAGAGGGGCGGGTGATGAGCAGTTCTTC	CASSYSGRGAGDEQFF
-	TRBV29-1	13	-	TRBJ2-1	TGCAGCGTTGAACAGGGCTCCTACAATGAGCAGTTCTTC	CSVEQGSYNEQFF
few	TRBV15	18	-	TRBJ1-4	TGTGCCACCAGCGGAGGTGCCGGGGGCCGGGCAACTAATGAAAAACTGTTTTTT	CATSGGAGGRATNEKLFF
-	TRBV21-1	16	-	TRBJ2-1	TGTGCCAGCTGGACCTTTATAGTCCGCTCCTACAATGAGCAGTTCTTC	CASWTFIVRSYNEQFF
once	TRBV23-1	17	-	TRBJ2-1	TGCGCCAGCAGTCAATCGGGTCCGGAGGAACGCTACAATGAGCAGTTCTTC	CASSQSGPEERYNEQFF
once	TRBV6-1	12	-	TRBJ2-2	TGTGCCAGCAGTGAACCCGGTTTCCAGCTGTTTTTT	CASSEPGFQLFF
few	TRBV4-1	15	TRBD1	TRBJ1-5	TGCGCCAGCAGCCAAGTACAGGGGAACAATCAGCCCCAGCATTTT	CASSQVQGNNQPQHF
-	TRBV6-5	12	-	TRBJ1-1	TGTGCCAGCACCTCAGCGAACACTGAAGCTTTCTTT	CASTSANTEAFF
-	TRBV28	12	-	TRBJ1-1	TGTGCCAGCAGTTTGGGTGGGGGTGAAGCTTTCTTT	CASSLGGGEAFF
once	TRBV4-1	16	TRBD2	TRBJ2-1	TGCGCCAGCAGCCGAGAGGTAGGGACTAGCTCCAATGAGCAGTTCTTC	CASSREVGTSSNEQFF
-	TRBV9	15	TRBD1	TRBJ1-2	TGTGCCAGCAGCACCCCGACAGGGGGCGCGGGTGGCTACACCTTC	CASSTPTGGAGGYTF
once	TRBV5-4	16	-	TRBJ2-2	TGTGCCAGCAGCCCCGGACCGCCGCGGGACACCGGGGAGCTGTTTTTT	CASSPGPPRDTGELFF
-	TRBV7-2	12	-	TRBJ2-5	TGTGCCAGCAGCTTGAACATAGAGACCCAGTACTTC	CASSLNIETQYF
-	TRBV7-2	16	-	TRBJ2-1	TGTGCCAGCAGCTTAAACTGGGCGGGATTGGGGAATGAGCAGTTCTTC	CASSLNWAGLGNEQFF
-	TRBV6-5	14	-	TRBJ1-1	TGTGCCAGTAAAAGGTCAGGCGATAACACTGAAGCTTTCTTT	CASKRSGDNTEAFF
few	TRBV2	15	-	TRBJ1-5	TGTGCCAGCAGTGTTGAAAGGGCGGGCAATCAGCCCCAGCATTTT	CASSVERAGNQPQHF
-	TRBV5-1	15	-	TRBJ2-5	TGCGCCAGCAGCGGGACTCGCAGGGCCCAAGAGACCCAGTACTTC	CASSGTRRAQETQYF
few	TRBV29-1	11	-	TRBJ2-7	TGCAGCGTCGGGGAAGGCGGCGAGCAGTACTTC	CSVGEGGEQYF
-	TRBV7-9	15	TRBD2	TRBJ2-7	TGTGCCAGCAGCTCGTTTGGCGGGAGGGTTCTGGAGCAGTACTTC	CASSSFGGRVLEQYF
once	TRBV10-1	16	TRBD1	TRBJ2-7	TGCGCCAGCAGTGAGACTCCGGGACAGGGGACGGACGAGCAGTACTTC	CASSETPGQGTDEQYF
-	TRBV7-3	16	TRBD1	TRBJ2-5	TGTGCCAGCAGCTTAATCGGGACAGCCGGACAAGAGACCCAGTACTTC	CASSLIGTAGQETQYF
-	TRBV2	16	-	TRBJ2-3	TGTGCCAGCAGTGAATCTCTATGGGCAGGGAAAGGAACGCAGTATTTT	CASSESLWAGKGTQYF
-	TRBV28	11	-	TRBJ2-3	TGTGCCAGCAGATCTCCGGGGACGCAGTATTTT	CASRSPGTQYF